This passage covers 14 T cell receptor beta chains from one sample sequenced in a study of naive and memory T cell subsets. An equimolar mix of two oligonucleotides served as the beta constant-region primer for TRBC1 and TRBC2. Four rounds of PCR amplified the ligated cDNA using nested alpha and beta constant-region primers plus SP2. Using its own MiXCR run on the UMI-ligation and nested PCR reads, TCRdb lists one record per CDR3 protein. The sample lists under 25,000 distinct CDR3 sequences, approximately 10% seen once, with about 20% in the top ten. The sample taken for sequencing was central memory CD8+ T cells from blood. The receptors were gathered from a human donor in good health.

This clonotype was recorded many times. The chain joins TRBV20-1 to TRBJ2-1; D is unresolved. The germline V and J ends were trimmed by 0 bases and 5 bases, with 8 bases remaining between them. The germline V gene has CDR1 DFQATT and CDR2 SNEGSKA (reference sequence). The length of the CDR3 is 13 residues. This chain's CDR3 is CSARDFSDNEQFF. The CDR3 coding sequence is TGCAGTGCTAGAGACTTTTCCGACAATGAGCAGTTCTTC.

This clonotype occurred once. The rearrangement uses TRBV6-5 and TRBJ2-2; D not resolved. Germline CDR1 is MNHEY and CDR2 is SVGAGI. This CDR3 spans 14 amino acids. Trimming removed 2 bases at V and 3 bases at J, with 7 bases between. The CDR3 spells CASSYLTDTGELFF. The CDR3 DNA reads as TGTGCCAGCAGTTACCTCACAGACACCGGGGAGCTGTTTTTT.

This clonotype was found many times. This chain links TRBV5-6 with TRBJ1-1; D is ambiguous. Looked up from germline, CDR1 is SGHDT and CDR2 is YYEEEE. The CDR3 consists of 14 residues. Trimming took off 4 bases at V and 5 bases at J, with 15 bases between the two ends. In DNA, the CDR3 is TGTGCCAGCAGCCTGGGATGGGCTGGGACTGAAGCTTTCTTT. The encoded protein is CASSLGWAGTEAFF.

A few counts support this clonotype. This chain uses TRBV7-6 with TRBJ2-1, with D possibly TRBD2 on 6 matching bases. The CDR3 is 16 amino acids. The germline V gene has CDR1 SGHVS and CDR2 FNYEAQ. Trimming pared 1 base from V and 3 bases from J, leaving 13 bases between. CDR3 loop: CASSLESGVGYNEQFF. The CDR3 nucleotides are TGTGCCAGCAGCTTAGAGTCGGGAGTGGGCTACAATGAGCAGTTCTTC.

This clonotype was detected many times. This chain joins TRBV20-1 and TRBJ2-7; D possibly corresponds to TRBD1 (5 bases). Germline CDR1 is DFQATT and CDR2 is SNEGSKA (reference sequence). The CDR3 has 11 residues. V shed 4 bases and J shed 3 bases, with 7 bases lying between them. The CDR3 region is CSAITGYEQYF. The CDR3 DNA reads as TGCAGTGCTATTACAGGCTACGAGCAGTACTTC.

This clonotype was found many times. The J gene is TRBJ2-6, the V gene TRBV15; no reliable D call. Looked up from germline, CDR1 is LNHNV and CDR2 is YYDKDF (reference sequence). V lost 0 bases and J lost 0, with 6 bases in between. CDR3 length equals 16 residues. The chain's CDR3 is CATSREAGSGANVLTF. The DNA of the CDR3 is TGTGCCACCAGCAGAGAAGCCGGCTCTGGGGCCAACGTCCTGACTTTC.

This clonotype came up a few times. This chain's CDR3 is CASSQGEWNQPQHF. CDR3 in DNA: TGTGCCAGCAGTCAGGGGGAGTGGAATCAGCCCCAGCATTTT. The chain recombines TRBV12-3 or TRBV12-4 with TRBJ1-5; 7 bases are a match to TRBD1. The CDR3 loop spans 14 amino acids. The junction had 5 bases not matched to a gene; V was cut back by 5 bases and J by 4 bases.

This clonotype was counted many times. The chain recombines TRBV5-6 with TRBJ2-3, with D maybe TRBD2 (5 bases). The CDR3 covers 16 residues. V lost 4 bases to trimming and J lost 6 bases, with 21 bases between them. The V gene's germline CDR1 is SGHDT and CDR2 YYEEEE. The CDR3 nucleotides read TGTGCCAGCAGCACATTGCTAGGGCGGACTTTGGATACGCAGTATTTT. The encoded protein is CASSTLLGRTLDTQYF.

Only a few counts were recorded for this clonotype. The V and J genes are TRBV4-1 and TRBJ2-7; TRBD2 is a possible D gene (5 bases). Trimming cost V 1 base and J 3 bases, with 10 bases left between them. CDR3 size: 14 residues. Germline lookup yields CDR1 MGHRA and CDR2 YSYEKL. This chain's CDR3 is CASSQAGFSYEQYF. The CDR3 nucleotides read TGCGCCAGCAGCCAAGCGGGATTCAGCTACGAGCAGTACTTC.

This clonotype was recorded at least ten times. The chain joins TRBV7-6 to TRBJ2-1; D possibly corresponds to TRBD2 (6 bases). V was pared by 0 bases and J by 8 bases, with 14 bases between. Germline-derived CDR1 and CDR2 are SGHVS and FNYEAQ. CDR3 length: 15 residues. The CDR3 region is CASSLAGLAADEQFF. CDR3 bases: TGTGCCAGCAGCTTAGCGGGACTCGCTGCAGATGAGCAGTTCTTC.

This clonotype was seen many times. The chain is built from TRBV20-1 and TRBJ2-7, with 8 bases aligning to TRBD2. CDR3 length: 14 amino acids. Unmatched junction bases numbered 6, after V lost 3 bases and J lost 2 bases. Germline V gene data show CDR1 as DFQATT and CDR2 as SNEGSKA (reference sequence). The CDR3 loop is CSASTQREPYEQYF. The DNA of the CDR3 is TGCAGTGCTAGTACCCAGCGGGAGCCCTACGAGCAGTACTTC.

This clonotype was counted ten times or more. The rearrangement joins TRBV28 to TRBJ2-1, with 9 bases aligning to TRBD1. CDR3 length: 17 residues. Trimming removed 2 bases from V and 4 bases from J; junction bases left unmatched: 9. The germline gives CDR1 MDHEN, CDR2 SYDVKM. The CDR3 region has the DNA TGTGCCAGCAGTTTACGAGAAACAGGGGGCGCATACAATGAGCAGTTCTTC. Translation gives CASSLRETGGAYNEQFF. The full variable domain, with the rest looked up from reference TRBV28 and TRBJ2-1, is DVKVTQSSRYLVKRTGEKVFLECVQDMDHENMFWYRQDPGLGLRLIYFSYDVKMKEKGDIPEGYSVSREKKERFSLILESASTNQTSMYLCASSLRETGGAYNEQFFGPGTRLTVL.

This chain connects TRBV29-1 to TRBJ2-5; D unclear. The germline CDR1 and CDR2 sequences are SQVTM and ANQGSEA. The V gene lost 1 base and the J gene lost 5 bases, with 8 bases spanning the gap. This CDR3 has 12 residues. Here the CDR3 reads CSVEGSWETQYF. CDR3 bases: TGCAGCGTTGAAGGGAGTTGGGAGACCCAGTACTTC.

This clonotype was seen repeatedly, ten times or more. CDR3 sequence reads: CASSVDAESSYEQYF. The CDR3 DNA is TGTGCCAGCAGTGTAGATGCGGAAAGCTCCTACGAGCAGTACTTC. The chain uses TRBV6-1 and TRBJ2-7; D remains unclear. The CDR3 has 15 amino acids. Germline CDR1 reads MNHNS; CDR2 reads SASEGT. Trimming pared 4 bases from V and 0 bases from J, leaving 13 bases between.